One sample yielded the 14 T cell receptor beta chains listed below, sequenced in a study of CD4 T cells in relation to SARS-CoV-2 and coronaviruses. Antigen specificity for these receptors is unknown. TCRdb keeps only in-frame clones here, not all; method: immunoSEQ multiplex PCR. The sample has 18,000 or so clones, 74% seen once. Before the COVID-19 pandemic, during about 2011-2018, CD4+ T cells were taken from unexposed donors. Isolation of CD4+ T cells took place after about 9 days in culture. The sequenced sample was CD4+ T cells from PBMCs, cultured in vitro. Receptor source: a human donor in good health.

The rearrangement uses TRBV5-1 and TRBJ2-1; 8 bases line up with TRBD2. The CDR3 consists of 15 residues. Trimming removed 4 bases from V and 5 bases from J; junction bases left unmatched: 8. Looked up from germline, CDR1 is SGHRS and CDR2 is YFSETQ. This chain's CDR3 is CASSITSGPHNEQFF. CDR3 nucleotides: TGCGCCAGCAGCATAACTAGCGGCCCCCACAATGAGCAGTTCTTC. The complete variable domain, with remaining parts taken from reference TRBV5-1 and TRBJ2-1, reads KAGVTQTPRYLIKTRGQQVTLSCSPISGHRSVSWYQQTPGQGLQFLFEYFSETQRNKGNFPGRFSGRQFSNSRSEMNVSTLELGDSALYLCASSITSGPHNEQFFGPGTRLTVL.

The V gene is TRBV11-2, the J gene TRBJ2-1; no clear D. The ends were cut back, 6 bases at V and 0 bases at J, with 15 bases in the middle. Germline V gene sequence: CDR1 SGHAT, CDR2 FQNNGV. There are 16 residues in the CDR3. CDR3 loop: CASSSSFGHSYNEQFF. The CDR3, as DNA: TGTGCCAGCAGTTCCTCATTTGGGCACTCCTACAATGAGCAGTTCTTC.

This sequence joins TRBV6-5 and TRBJ1-3; D not resolved. The CDR3 length is 15 residues. Trimming left V 10 bases short and J 0 bases short, with 16 bases between. Germline assignment: CDR1 MNHEY and CDR2 SVGAGI. The CDR3 coding sequence is TGTGCCACCCGGATGGAGAGTCACTCTGGAAACACCATATATTTT. It yields the protein CATRMESHSGNTIYF.

V and J are TRBV28 and TRBJ1-1; D remains ambiguous. Looked up from germline, CDR1 is MDHEN and CDR2 is SYDVKM. The CDR3 is 13 residues long. V lost 2 bases and J 3 bases, leaving 7 bases between the germline ends. The CDR3 bases are TGTGCCAGCAGTTTAGACGGCTACACTGAAGCTTTCTTT. Its translation: CASSLDGYTEAFF.

The gene calls are TRBV7-9 and TRBJ2-2; D possibly matches TRBD1 or TRBD2 (6 bases each). CDR1 and CDR2 from the germline V gene are SEHNR and FQNEAQ (reference sequence). CDR3 length equals 15 residues. V was clipped by 6 bases and J by 0 bases, with 11 bases between them. The CDR3 is CASRYRGANTGELFF. The CDR3 DNA is TGTGCCAGCAGATATAGGGGGGCGAACACCGGGGAGCTGTTTTTT.

This clone is categorized as medium-sized. This chain's CDR3 is CASSLGGGLGQPQHF. CDR3 coding DNA: TGTGCCAGCAGCTTGGGGGGCGGCCTGGGGCAGCCCCAGCATTTT. The V call is TRBV11-2, the J call TRBJ1-5, with a tentative D call TRBD1 (6 bases). Trimming shortened V by 3 bases and J by 7 bases, and 16 bases separated the two germline ends. The germline V gene encodes CDR1 SGHAT and CDR2 FQNNGV. The CDR3 is 15 amino acids.

V usage is TRBV6-1 and J usage is TRBJ1-2, with 8 bases identical to TRBD1. The CDR3 covers 15 residues. V shed 3 bases, J shed 5 bases, and the junction held 8 bases outside the gene matches. CDR1 is MNHNS, CDR2 SASEGT, per germline. The DNA of the CDR3 is TGTGCCAGCAGTGACAACTCAGGGGGCAGGTATGGCTACACCTTC. It yields the protein CASSDNSGGRYGYTF.

This clone showed up just once. The CDR3 here is CASSLDSEGAYEQYF. In DNA, the CDR3 is TGTGCCAGCAGCTTAGATTCGGAGGGGGCCTACGAGCAGTACTTC. The chain combines TRBV11-2 with TRBJ2-7; D could derive from TRBD1 or TRBD2 (6 bases each). Germline V gene data show CDR1 as SGHAT and CDR2 as FQNNGV. There are 15 residues in the CDR3. The ends were cut back, 0 bases at V and 2 bases at J, with 11 bases in the middle.

This clone was picked up a small number of times. The rearrangement links TRBV6-5 to TRBJ1-1; maybe TRBD1 (6 bases). V shed 6 bases and J shed 0 bases, with 11 bases lying between them. This CDR3 contains 14 residues. Germline loops: CDR1 MNHEY, CDR2 SVGAGI. DNA for the CDR3: TGTGCCAGCAGACCACAGGGCTTGAACACTGAAGCTTTCTTT. This sequence encodes CASRPQGLNTEAFF.

The V call is TRBV2, the J call TRBJ2-5; a possible D gene is TRBD1 (6 bases). Germline lookup yields CDR1 SNHLY and CDR2 FYNNEI. Trimming removed 6 bases at V and 5 bases at J, with 13 bases between. The CDR3 is 13 amino acids. The CDR3 coding sequence is TGTGCCAGCAGATGGGGGCTTCGTGAGACCCAGTACTTC. It codes for CASRWGLRETQYF.

This clone has only one observation. The genes are TRBV3-1 (or the pseudogene TRBV3-2) and TRBJ2-1; possible D gene TRBD2, 5 bases. V lost 5 bases to trimming and J lost 3 bases, with 14 bases between them. This CDR3 has 15 amino acids. Germline V gene lookup returns CDR1 LGHDT and CDR2 YNNKEL (reference sequence). In DNA, the CDR3 is TGTGCCAGCAGCTCGACCGGAGGTGACTACAATGAGCAGTTCTTC. This gives the protein CASSSTGGDYNEQFF.

The chain couples TRBV29-1 to TRBJ2-1; no reliable D call. The ends were cut back, 8 bases at V and 0 bases at J, with 8 bases in the middle. CDR1 is SQVTM, CDR2 ANQGSEA, per germline. The CDR3 covers 12 residues. The CDR3 DNA follows: TGCAGCTCTCTGGTCTCCTACAATGAGCAGTTCTTC. As protein: CSSLVSYNEQFF.

V gene TRBV12-3 or TRBV12-4 combines with J gene TRBJ1-5, with D unclear. CDR3 size: 13 residues. With 3 bases removed from V and 6 bases from J, the gap between germline ends came to 9 bases. The CDR3: CASSLTDGQPQHF. The CDR3 DNA reads TGTGCCAGCAGTTTGACCGACGGTCAGCCCCAGCATTTT.

The CDR3 DNA is TGTGCCAGCAGCCGGACCCCTGGGGGCTCCTACGAGCAGTACTTC. It is translated as CASSRTPGGSYEQYF. The chain links TRBV6-5 to TRBJ2-7, with D perhaps being TRBD1 or TRBD2 (5 bases each). Germline CDR1 is MNHEY and CDR2 is SVGAGI. V lost 6 bases and J lost 0, with 15 bases in between. The CDR3 has 15 amino acids.